This T cell receptor (beta chain) came from a study of T cell responses to AZD1222 COVID-19 vaccine. Regarding the study as a whole: Donors in the cohort were predominantly white British and more often female, and clonal diversity was possibly underestimated. Only a handful of AZD1222 recipients, six or seven in all, had baseline seropositivity.

On this clone: Its target is not known.

Measured with immunoSEQ multiplex PCR; TCRdb has only the in-frame clones, and not every one. This table holds over 200,000 clones, around 94% found once. V lost 2 bases, J lost 10 bases, and 12 bases lay in between. From germline, CDR1 is WSHSY and CDR2 SAAADI. The CDR3 is 14 residues long. This receptor was identified in an adult who received the MenACWY meningococcal vaccine as a control. The chain combines TRBV10-2 with TRBJ1-6, with D perhaps matching TRBD1 (6 bases). This specimen consisted of peripheral blood, obtained 28 days after the second dose of the MenACWY control vaccine. In DNA, the CDR3 is TGCGCCAGCAGTGAGACTGGGGGCAAATCACCCCTCCACTTT. Translation: CASSETGGKSPLHF.